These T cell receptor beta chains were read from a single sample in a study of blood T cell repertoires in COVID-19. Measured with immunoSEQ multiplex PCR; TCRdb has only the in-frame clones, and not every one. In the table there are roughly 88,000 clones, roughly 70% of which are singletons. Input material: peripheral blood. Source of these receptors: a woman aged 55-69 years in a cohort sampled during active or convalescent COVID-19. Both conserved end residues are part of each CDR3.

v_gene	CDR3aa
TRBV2	CASSEVDSSYNSPLHF
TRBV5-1	CASRYGTSSTDTQYF
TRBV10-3	CAISYGTGNNYGYTF
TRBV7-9	CASSSTGTKIYEQYF
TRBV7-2	CASSSGLAGYEQYF
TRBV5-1	CASSPPGQGSYEQYF
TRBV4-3	CASSPTPGQGHSPLHF
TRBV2	CASSEAISNQPQHF
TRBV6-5	CASSFTGGYGYTF
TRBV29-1	CSVYEGALNTEAFF
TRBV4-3	CASRRRDRGPGELFF
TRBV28	CASKLRGVWQTRNSPLHF
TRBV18	CASSPDIFNQPQHF
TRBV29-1	CSGRGTQGQGRLFF
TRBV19	CASSTYAGRVGTEAFF
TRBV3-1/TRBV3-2	CASSQGGGQWNTEAFF
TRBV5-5	CASSPASGGKTQYF
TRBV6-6	CASSTREGRGREQYF
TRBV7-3	CASSLTGYNSPLHF
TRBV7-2	CASSLGWLANTGELFF
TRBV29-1	CSVEGEPTTEAFF
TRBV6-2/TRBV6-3	CASSLLAVRQTQYF
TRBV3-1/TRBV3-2	CASSQIPRDSYEQYF
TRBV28	CASSFQGGETQYF
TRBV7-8	CASQQGQGNRLTDTQYF
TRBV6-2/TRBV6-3	CASSYAGPTYEQYF
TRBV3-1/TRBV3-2	CASSQRSISGQETQYF